Shown below are 11 T cell receptor beta chains from a single sample sequenced in a study of blood T cell repertoires in COVID-19. Generated by immunoSEQ multiplex PCR, the TCRdb table keeps only in-frame clones and is missing some. Of around 300,000 clones listed, around 90% were seen once; the top ten hold around 2%. Sequenced: peripheral blood. These receptors came from a man aged 50 to 59 with acute or convalescent COVID-19.

A note on this clone: Different DNA sequences within this sample yield the same CDR3. This chain uses TRBV12-3 or TRBV12-4 with TRBJ1-2; TRBD1 is a possible D gene (5 bases). The germline V and J ends were trimmed by 3 bases and 4 bases, with 9 bases remaining between them. The CDR3 runs 13 residues. The CDR3 loop reads CASSFPDSYGYTF. The DNA for the CDR3 is TGTGCCAGCAGTTTCCCCGACAGCTATGGCTACACCTTC.

V and J are TRBV5-6 and TRBJ2-2; 9 nucleotides match TRBD2. The J segment lost 4 bases and the V segment lost 0 bases, leaving 4 bases of the junction unmatched. CDR1 and CDR2 (germline): SGHDT, YYEEEE. The CDR3 runs 16 residues. In DNA form, the CDR3 reads TGTGCCAGCAGCTTGGCACTAGCGGGTACCACCGGGGAGCTGTTTTTT. As protein: CASSLALAGTTGELFF. Variable domain in full (rest from reference TRBV5-6 and TRBJ2-2): DAGVTQSPTHLIKTRGQQVTLRCSPKSGHDTVSWYQQALGQGPQFIFQYYEEEERQRGNFPDRFSGHQFPNYSSELNVNALLLGDSALYLCASSLALAGTTGELFFGEGSRLTVL.

This chain connects TRBV5-1 to TRBJ2-3; D may be TRBD2 (6 bases). The germline V and J ends were trimmed by 4 bases and 4 bases, with 13 bases remaining between them. The V gene's germline CDR1 is SGHRS and CDR2 YFSETQ. CDR3 size: 14 residues. The CDR3 DNA follows: TGCGCCAGCAGCCCGGGCGGGGAACCAGATACGCAGTATTTT. This gives the protein CASSPGGEPDTQYF.

This clone was recorded only once. The V and J genes are TRBV30 and TRBJ1-3, with D tentatively TRBD1 (5 bases). Germline loops: CDR1 GTSNPN, CDR2 SVGIG (reference sequence). V was trimmed by 2 bases and J by 2 bases, leaving 7 bases between them. The CDR3 totals 13 residues. The CDR3 protein is CAWSRGTGNTIYF. The CDR3 nucleotides read TGTGCCTGGAGTCGGGGGACTGGAAACACCATATATTTT. Supplemented by reference TRBV30 and TRBJ1-3, the full variable domain reads SQTIHQWPATLVQPVGSPLSLECTVEGTSNPNLYWYRQAAGRGLQLLFYSVGIGQISSEVPQNLSASRPQDRQFILSSKKLLLSDSGFYLCAWSRGTGNTIYFGEGSWLTVV.

The J gene is TRBJ1-2, the V gene TRBV15; the D gene is possibly TRBD1 (6 bases). The CDR3 contains 13 residues. V lost 5 bases, J lost 8 bases, and 15 bases lay in between. The germline gives CDR1 LNHNV, CDR2 YYDKDF (reference sequence). The DNA for the CDR3 is TGTGCCACCAGCGGCACAGGGTTTAGCGGCTACACCTTC. The encoded protein is CATSGTGFSGYTF. Full variable domain (remainder filled in from reference TRBV15 and TRBJ1-2): DAMVIQNPRYQVTQFGKPVTLSCSQTLNHNVMYWYQQKSSQAPKLLFHYYDKDFNNEADTPDNFQSRRPNTSFCFLDIRSPGLGDTAMYLCATSGTGFSGYTFGSGTRLTVV.

Written as DNA, the CDR3 is TGCGCCAGCAGCACTAGCGGGAGGGAGGAGACCCAGTACTTC. As protein: CASSTSGREETQYF. V is TRBV5-1 and J is TRBJ2-5, with 13 bases aligning to TRBD2. CDR3 length equals 14 residues. The ends lost 4 bases at V and 5 bases at J; junction bases unmatched: 2. Germline CDR1 reads SGHRS; CDR2 reads YFSETQ. Drawing the rest from reference TRBV5-1 and TRBJ2-5, the complete variable domain is KAGVTQTPRYLIKTRGQQVTLSCSPISGHRSVSWYQQTPGQGLQFLFEYFSETQRNKGNFPGRFSGRQFSNSRSEMNVSTLELGDSALYLCASSTSGREETQYFGPGTRLLVL.

The rearrangement joins TRBV2 to TRBJ1-6; TRBD1 might be the D (5 bases). V was clipped by 8 bases and J by 7 bases, with 21 bases between them. Per the germline V gene, CDR1 is SNHLY and CDR2 is FYNNEI. This CDR3 has 16 amino acids. CDR3 in amino acids: CASLSRSSRANSPLHF. CDR3 DNA sequence: TGTGCCAGCCTCAGTCGGTCGTCCAGGGCCAATTCACCCCTCCACTTT.

CDR3 nucleotide sequence: TGTGCCAGCAGCCCTTATAACACTGAAGCTTTCTTT. Residues: CASSPYNTEAFF. The genes are TRBV7-9 and TRBJ1-1; D ambiguous. The ends were cut back, 5 bases at V and 2 bases at J, with 6 bases in the middle. Germline CDR1 SEHNR, CDR2 FQNEAQ (reference sequence). The CDR3 runs to 12 residues.

This sequence joins TRBV10-3 and TRBJ1-6; D call uncertain. V lost 7 bases to trimming and J lost 10 bases, with 14 bases between them. The CDR3 is 13 residues long. Germline CDR1 reads ENHRY; CDR2 reads SYGVKD. The CDR3 loop is CAITPTERSPLHF. DNA of the CDR3: TGTGCCATCACCCCGACCGAGAGGTCACCCCTCCACTTT.

This clone was found once. V gene TRBV5-6 combines with J gene TRBJ2-3, with 9 bases that match TRBD2. Germline assignment: CDR1 SGHDT and CDR2 YYEEEE. V shed 2 bases, J shed 6 bases, and the junction held 7 bases outside the gene matches. This CDR3 has 15 residues. CDR3 in DNA: TGTGCCAGCAGCTTAGGACTAGCGAGGACCGATACGCAGTATTTT. Amino acids: CASSLGLARTDTQYF.

The rearrangement joins TRBV5-1 to TRBJ2-5; D not resolved. Germline CDR1 and CDR2: SGHRS and YFSETQ. The length of the CDR3 is 15 residues. Trimming shortened V by 1 base and J by 2 bases, and 12 bases separated the two germline ends. The CDR3 bases are TGCGCCAGCAGCTTGTATAGTGGTGTACAAGAGACCCAGTACTTC. Translated, it gives CASSLYSGVQETQYF.